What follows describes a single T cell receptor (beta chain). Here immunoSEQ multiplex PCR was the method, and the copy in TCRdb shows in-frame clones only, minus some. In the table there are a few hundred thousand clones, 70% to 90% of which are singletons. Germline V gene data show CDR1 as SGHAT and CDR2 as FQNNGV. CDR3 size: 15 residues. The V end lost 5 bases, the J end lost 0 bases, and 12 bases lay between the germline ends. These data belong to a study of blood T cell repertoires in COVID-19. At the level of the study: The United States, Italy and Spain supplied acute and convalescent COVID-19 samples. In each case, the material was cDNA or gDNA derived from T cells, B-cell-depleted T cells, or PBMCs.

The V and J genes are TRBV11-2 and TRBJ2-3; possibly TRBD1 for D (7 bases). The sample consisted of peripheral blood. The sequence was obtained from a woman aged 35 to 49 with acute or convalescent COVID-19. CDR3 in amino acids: CASSPTGRSTDTQYF. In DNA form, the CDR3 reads TGTGCCAGCAGCCCGACAGGGAGGAGCACAGATACGCAGTATTTT.